These T cell receptor beta chains were read from a single sample in a study of regulatory T cells in long-lasting Graves disease. In TCRdb, the multiplex PCR reads were re-called with MiXCR into one record per CDR3 protein. The sample consists of roughly 420,000 distinct CDR3 sequences, roughly a sixth of them appearing once. This specimen consisted of peripheral blood mononuclear cells (PBMCs), obtained at new diagnosis, from a patient treated with antithyroid drugs. These receptors were taken from a female donor with Graves disease. CDR3s include the opening cysteine and the closing phenylalanine or tryptophan. D genes are given only for firm matches. Expanded clones are given a class, and other clones once, few, many or no size at all.

j_gene | abundance | d_gene | v_gene | CDR3aa | CDR3nt
TRBJ2-7 | once | TRBD2 | TRBV20-1 | CSAGPGTSWPGEQYF | TGCAGTGCTGGACCTGGGACTAGTTGGCCGGGCGAGCAGTACTTC
TRBJ2-3 | many | - | TRBV11-2 | CASSLGGVTADTDTQYF | TGTGCCAGCAGCTTAGGAGGTGTTACGGCAGACACAGATACGCAGTATTTT
TRBJ2-5 | once | - | TRBV7-2 | CASSFGRTQETQYF | TGTGCCAGCAGCTTTGGACGGACCCAAGAGACCCAGTACTTC
TRBJ2-3 | once | TRBD2 | TRBV14 | CASSHLRTSGPRGDTQYF | TGTGCCAGCAGCCATTTACGGACTAGCGGGCCCAGGGGCGATACGCAGTATTTT
TRBJ2-5 | - | TRBD2 | TRBV6-1 | CASWPGTSPETQYF | TGTGCCTCCTGGCCCGGGACTAGTCCGGAGACCCAGTACTTC
TRBJ1-1 | many | - | TRBV6-1 | CASTPSGGDTEAFF | TGTGCCAGCACCCCCTCTGGGGGAGACACTGAAGCTTTCTTT
TRBJ2-7 | - | TRBD2 | TRBV5-1 | CASSLETSGSYEQYF | TGCGCCAGCAGCTTGGAGACTAGCGGCTCCTACGAGCAGTACTTC
TRBJ2-7 | - | - | TRBV29-1 | CSFRQSYEQYF | TGCAGCTTTCGACAGTCCTACGAGCAGTACTTC
TRBJ2-1 | many | TRBD2 | TRBV20-1 | CSALTPSSGRGRNEQFF | TGCAGTGCCTTAACCCCGTCTAGCGGGAGAGGTCGGAATGAGCAGTTCTTC
TRBJ2-2 | few | TRBD1 | TRBV9 | CASSVQTGGTGELFF | TGTGCCAGCAGCGTGCAGACAGGGGGCACCGGGGAGCTGTTTTTT
TRBJ2-3 | many | TRBD2 | TRBV6-1 | CASTGLETQYF | TGTGCCAGCACCGGACTAGAGACGCAGTATTTT
TRBJ2-3 | many | TRBD2 | TRBV2 | CASSEMTSGFTDTQYF | TGTGCCAGCAGTGAAATGACTAGCGGGTTCACAGATACGCAGTATTTT
TRBJ2-5 | many | TRBD2 | TRBV6-9 | CASSYSAGGHGRETQYF | TGTGCCAGCAGTTACTCCGCGGGAGGGCATGGGAGAGAGACCCAGTACTTC
TRBJ2-3 | - | - | TRBV2 | CASSVGAGRDTQYF | TGTGCCAGCAGTGTAGGGGCAGGAAGAGATACGCAGTATTTT
TRBJ2-1 | many | - | TRBV24-1 | CATSDLPFKGEGLYNEQFF | TGTGCCACCAGTGATTTGCCCTTTAAGGGTGAGGGGCTCTACAATGAGCAGTTCTTC
TRBJ2-1 | many | TRBD2 | TRBV6-5 | CASSYLREVTYNEQFF | TGTGCCAGCAGTTACCTTCGGGAGGTGACCTACAATGAGCAGTTCTTC